These 32 T cell receptor beta chains share one sample of origin, sequenced in a study of OX40 agonist ivuxolimab in advanced cancers. This table comes from immunoSEQ multiplex PCR, and its TCRdb copy is limited to in-frame clones, with some not included. The data contain over 40,000 clones, about 80% of them singletons. This material consisted of CD4+ or CD8+ T cells sorted from blood, taken in a trial of the OX40 agonist ivuxolimab. The receptors here all came from an adult with an advanced solid tumor such as melanoma, head and neck, liver or kidney cancer.

This sequence joins TRBV5-6 and TRBJ1-5, with no clear D. Germline V gives CDR1 SGHDT, CDR2 YYEEEE. V lost 4 bases, J lost 0 bases, and 11 bases lay in between. The CDR3 covers 15 residues. The CDR3 DNA reads as TGTGCCAGCAGCCCGGGCCCGTATAGCAATCAGCCCCAGCATTTT. It yields the protein CASSPGPYSNQPQHF. Full variable domain (remainder filled in from reference TRBV5-6 and TRBJ1-5): DAGVTQSPTHLIKTRGQQVTLRCSPKSGHDTVSWYQQALGQGPQFIFQYYEEEERQRGNFPDRFSGHQFPNYSSELNVNALLLGDSALYLCASSPGPYSNQPQHFGDGTRLSIL.

Of note for this clone: The germline gene is not matched at one end of the junction; a read error may be the cause. This chain connects TRBV9 to TRBJ2-5; D possibly corresponds to TRBD2 (7 bases). This CDR3 has 17 amino acids. Germline V lookup: CDR1 SGDLS, CDR2 YYNGEE. CDR3 sequence (DNA): TGTGCCAACAGCGTAGGACTAAAGAGGGGGGGCAGGGAGACCCAGTACTTC. Translation: CANSVGLKRGGRETQYF.

Turning to this clone: This CDR3 is also generated by other DNA sequences in the sample. The chain combines TRBV2 with TRBJ1-3; 7 positions match TRBD1. The CDR3 spans 14 residues. The trim removed 6 bases at V and 2 bases at J, leaving 4 bases unmatched. CDR1 and CDR2 from the germline V gene are SNHLY and FYNNEI. For the CDR3, the DNA is TGTGCCAGCAGGACAGGGCTAACTGGAAACACCATATATTTT. The encoded protein is CASRTGLTGNTIYF.

The table lists this clone with a few counts. This chain connects TRBV11-1 to TRBJ1-2; D not resolved. Trimming shortened V by 2 bases and J by 4 bases, and 11 bases separated the two germline ends. CDR1 is SGHAT, CDR2 FQDESV, per germline (reference sequence). The CDR3 loop spans 14 amino acids. CDR3 region: CASSLNRASYGYTF. The CDR3 nucleotides are TGTGCCAGCAGCTTAAACAGAGCCAGCTATGGCTACACCTTC. The full variable domain, with the rest looked up from reference TRBV11-1 and TRBJ1-2, is EAEVAQSPRYKITEKSQAVAFWCDPISGHATLYWYRQILGQGPELLVQFQDESVVDDSQLPKDRFSAERLKGVDSTLKIQPAELGDSAMYLCASSLNRASYGYTFGSGTRLTVV.

V gene TRBV11-2 combines with J gene TRBJ1-1; D unclear. The CDR3 is 15 residues long. In germline, CDR1 is SGHAT, CDR2 FQNNGV. V was clipped by 5 bases and J by 5 bases, with 18 bases between them. CDR3 protein: CASSRGTPPGTEAFF. As DNA, the CDR3 is TGTGCCAGCAGCCGAGGAACACCCCCAGGAACTGAAGCTTTCTTT.

The chain recombines TRBV19 with TRBJ2-5; D is unresolved. Deletions cut 1 base from V and 4 bases from J, with 4 bases between. Per germline, CDR1 LNHDA and CDR2 SQIVND (reference sequence). This CDR3 spans 12 amino acids. CDR3 region: CASSIGAETQYF. CDR3 sequence (DNA): TGTGCCAGTAGTATAGGGGCAGAGACCCAGTACTTC. The whole variable domain, remainder taken from reference TRBV19 and TRBJ2-5, is DGGITQSPKYLFRKEGQNVTLSCEQNLNHDAMYWYRQDPGQGLRLIYYSQIVNDFQKGDIAEGYSVSREKKESFPLTVTSAQKNPTAFYLCASSIGAETQYFGPGTRLLVL.

The gene calls are TRBV9 and TRBJ2-3; 10 nucleotides line up with TRBD1. Germline V gene lookup returns CDR1 SGDLS and CDR2 YYNGEE. This CDR3 is 17 amino acids long. Trimming removed 0 bases from V and 6 bases from J; junction bases left unmatched: 10. The DNA for the CDR3 is TGTGCCAGCAGCGTAGCCTCCTTCGGGACAGGGGTGGATACGCAGTATTTT. Translated, it gives CASSVASFGTGVDTQYF. The variable domain in full, completed from reference TRBV9 and TRBJ2-3, reads DSGVTQTPKHLITATGQRVTLRCSPRSGDLSVYWYQQSLDQGLQFLIQYYNGEERAKGNILERFSAQQFPDLHSELNLSSLELGDSALYFCASSVASFGTGVDTQYFGPGTRLTVL.

This chain joins TRBV27 and TRBJ2-1, with a weak D call TRBD2 (6 bases). The CDR3 loop spans 15 amino acids. Trimming removed 4 bases at V and 1 base at J, with 11 bases between. Germline V CDR1 and CDR2: MNHEY, SMNVEV (reference sequence). CDR3 DNA: TGTGCCAGCAGTTCCCTGGGGGGTTCCTACAATGAGCAGTTCTTC. This codes for CASSSLGGSYNEQFF.

This chain links TRBV2 with TRBJ2-7; D call uncertain. In germline, CDR1 is SNHLY, CDR2 FYNNEI. The CDR3 covers 16 residues. Trimming shortened V by 2 bases and J by 1 base, and 15 bases separated the two germline ends. The CDR3 nucleotides read TGTGCCAGCAGTGAATCGGGCCTGTATAGGTCCTACGAGCAGTACTTC. It is translated as CASSESGLYRSYEQYF.

This chain links TRBV5-1 with TRBJ2-7; the D gene is possibly TRBD1 (6 bases). Germline values: CDR1 SGHRS, CDR2 YFSETQ. The CDR3 spans 14 residues. Between the trimmed V and J ends, which lost 3 bases and 7 bases, there was a span of 17 bases. CDR3 sequence (DNA): TGCGCCAGCAGCTCCGGGCCAGGGGCCTCGGAGCAGTACTTC. Encoded protein: CASSSGPGASEQYF.

Of note for this clone: Different DNA sequences within this sample yield the same CDR3. J is TRBJ2-7 and V is TRBV5-4; D uncertain. From germline, CDR1 is SGHNT and CDR2 YYREEE (reference sequence). This CDR3 is 13 amino acids long. V dropped 1 base and J dropped 0 bases, with 5 bases sitting between them. The DNA for the CDR3 is TGTGCCAGCAGCTTGTGGAACTCCTACGAGCAGTACTTC. Its translation: CASSLWNSYEQYF.

V usage is TRBV7-6 and J usage is TRBJ2-7; 8 bases match TRBD2. The V segment lost 2 bases and the J segment 2 bases; nucleotides outside the gene matches: 8. CDR1 SGHVS and CDR2 FNYEAQ come from the germline V gene. CDR3 length: 16 amino acids. In DNA, the CDR3 is TGTGCCAGCAGCTTAATCTCTGGGACTAGTACCTACGAGCAGTACTTC. Protein product: CASSLISGTSTYEQYF.

The chain links TRBV10-1 to TRBJ2-5, with D tentatively TRBD1 (5 bases). Germline V gene lookup returns CDR1 WNHNN and CDR2 SYGVQD (reference sequence). With 3 bases removed from V and 1 base from J, the gap between germline ends came to 6 bases. The CDR3 sequence is 13 residues long. The DNA of the CDR3 is TGCGCCAGCAGTGACCAGGGCCAAGAGACCCAGTACTTC. This codes for CASSDQGQETQYF.

V and J are TRBV25-1 and TRBJ2-3; 11 bases line up with TRBD2. Germline lookup yields CDR1 MGHDK and CDR2 SYGVNS. Losses at the gene ends were 4 bases for V and 4 bases for J; bases not matched to a gene: 10. The CDR3 spans 17 residues. CDR3 bases: TGTGCCAGCAGTGGTAGCGGGGGGGTCGTATTCCCAGATACGCAGTATTTT. As protein: CASSGSGGVVFPDTQYF.

The chain employs TRBV7-2 and TRBJ2-5; no clear D gene. V lost 6 bases to trimming and J lost 1 base, with 6 bases between them. Germline CDR1 is SGHTA and CDR2 is FQGNSA. The CDR3 loop spans 12 amino acids. CDR3 protein: CASRRPQETQYF. In DNA, the CDR3 is TGTGCCAGCAGGCGACCCCAAGAGACCCAGTACTTC.

The chain employs TRBV11-2 and TRBJ1-3; 7 bases are shared with TRBD1. The CDR3 sequence is 16 residues long. Germline assignment: CDR1 SGHAT and CDR2 FQNNGV. V dropped 1 base and J dropped 0; count of bases not matched to a gene: 3. The CDR3 protein is CASSLGTGLSGNTIYF. The CDR3 DNA sequence: TGTGCCAGCAGCTTAGGGACAGGACTCTCTGGAAACACCATATATTTT.

The genes are TRBV9 and TRBJ2-7, with TRBD2 matching 7 bases. The CDR3 sequence is 14 residues long. CDR1 and CDR2 from the germline V gene are SGDLS and YYNGEE. The V gene end was trimmed by 6 bases and the J gene end by 0 bases; junction bases not matched to a gene: 6. In nucleotides, the CDR3 is TGTGCCAGCACCCCGGCTAGCGGCTCCTACGAGCAGTACTTC. It specifies CASTPASGSYEQYF.

This chain uses TRBV5-1 with TRBJ2-7; 9 bases are a match to TRBD1. The V and J ends lost 4 bases and 2 bases, in that order; junction bases with no gene match: 10. This CDR3 spans 16 amino acids. Germline CDR1 reads SGHRS; CDR2 reads YFSETQ. CDR3 in DNA: TGCGCCAGCAGCCCTGGGGGCGGACAGGGGCCCTACGAGCAGTACTTC. This encodes CASSPGGGQGPYEQYF.

This clone appeared a few times. The J gene is TRBJ1-2, the V gene TRBV7-2; D remains unclear. Germline-derived CDR1 and CDR2 are SGHTA and FQGNSA. The CDR3 runs 14 residues. Trimming pared 1 base from V and 7 bases from J, leaving 13 bases between. The chain's CDR3 is CASSLVLEAGGYTF. In DNA form, the CDR3 reads TGTGCCAGCAGCTTAGTTCTGGAGGCGGGTGGCTACACCTTC. Full variable domain (missing parts from reference TRBV7-2 and TRBJ1-2): GAGVSQSPSNKVTEKGKDVELRCDPISGHTALYWYRQSLGQGLEFLIYFQGNSAPDKSGLPSDRFSAERTGGSVSTLTIQRTQQEDSAVYLCASSLVLEAGGYTFGSGTRLTVV.

This clone has a handful of counts. V and J are TRBV6-1 and TRBJ1-1; 8 bases agree with TRBD1. This CDR3 has 13 residues. With V trimmed by 4 bases and J by 4 bases, 2 bases remained unmatched. The germline V gene encodes CDR1 MNHNS and CDR2 SASEGT. The CDR3 protein is CASSGTGRTEAFF. CDR3 bases: TGTGCCAGCAGTGGGACAGGGCGCACTGAAGCTTTCTTT.

The chain links TRBV6-1 to TRBJ1-3; D remains unclear. Germline V lookup: CDR1 MNHNS, CDR2 SASEGT. V was trimmed by 2 bases and J by 13 bases, leaving 18 bases between them. There are 14 residues in the CDR3. CDR3 nucleotide sequence: TGTGCCAGCAGTGAAATTAGGCTTCAAAACCCTATATATTTT. Its translation: CASSEIRLQNPIYF.

The chain uses TRBV11-3 and TRBJ2-1, with 8 bases matching TRBD2. The CDR3 is 13 residues long. Germline CDR1 reads SGHNT; CDR2 reads YENEEA. V lost 3 bases, J lost 9 bases, and 4 bases stayed unmatched. The CDR3 nucleotides read TGTGCCAGCAGCTTGAACGGGGGGGGTGAGCAGTTCTTC. Translated: CASSLNGGGEQFF.

Judged by abundance, this clone is medium-sized. V is TRBV7-9 and J is TRBJ2-1; D is possibly TRBD2 (5 bases). Germline CDR1 reads SEHNR; CDR2 reads FQNEAQ (reference sequence). The germline V and J ends were trimmed by 1 base and 12 bases, with 19 bases remaining between them. The CDR3 loop spans 15 amino acids. The CDR3 protein is CASSLGPLGGGGQFF. The CDR3 bases are TGTGCCAGCAGCTTAGGCCCCCTAGGAGGAGGCGGGCAGTTCTTC.

This chain uses TRBV19 with TRBJ2-7; D remains ambiguous. The CDR3 contains 15 residues. Germline V CDR1 and CDR2: LNHDA, SQIVND (reference sequence). Trimming left V 5 bases short and J 1 base short, with 15 bases between. This CDR3 is CASSGNGLGSYEQYF. The CDR3 nucleotides are TGTGCCAGTAGTGGGAACGGCTTGGGTTCCTACGAGCAGTACTTC.

The CDR3 DNA reads TGTGCCACCAGCAGAGGCCGGGACAGACTGTCGGAAGGCTACACCTTC. This gives the protein CATSRGRDRLSEGYTF. The chain joins TRBV15 to TRBJ1-2; 7 nucleotides align to TRBD1. The junction had 13 bases not matched to a gene; V was cut back by 1 base and J by 8 bases. CDR3 size: 16 residues. CDR1 LNHNV and CDR2 YYDKDF come from the germline V gene (reference sequence).

CDR3 amino acids: CASSHSDREETQYF. The CDR3 DNA sequence: TGCGCCAGCAGCCACTCGGACAGGGAAGAGACCCAGTACTTC. The chain links TRBV4-3 to TRBJ2-5, with 8 nucleotides matching TRBD1. The CDR3 consists of 14 residues. Germline values: CDR1 LGHNA, CDR2 YSLEER. Unmatched junction bases numbered 3, after V lost 3 bases and J lost 3 bases.

The chain links TRBV7-3 to TRBJ2-1, with TRBD1 identical over 9 bases. Looked up from germline, CDR1 is SGHTA and CDR2 is FQGTGA. J gave up 16 bases and V 0 bases, and 13 bases lay outside the gene matches. The CDR3 totals 15 residues. The CDR3 reads CASSLTGGQGDPGFF. The DNA for the CDR3 is TGTGCCAGCAGCTTAACGGGGGGACAGGGAGACCCGGGTTTCTTC. The whole variable domain, remainder taken from reference TRBV7-3 and TRBJ2-1, is GAGVSQTPSNKVTEKGKYVELRCDPISGHTALYWYRQSLGQGPEFLIYFQGTGAADDSGLPNDRFFAVRPEGSVSTLKIQRTERGDSAVYLCASSLTGGQGDPGFFGPGTRLTVL.

The DNA for the CDR3 is TGTGCCACCGGGGGGGACAGGGGTTCACCCCTCCACTTT. This encodes CATGGDRGSPLHF. The rearrangement links TRBV2 to TRBJ1-6; TRBD1 agrees at 10 bases. Germline CDR1 is SNHLY and CDR2 is FYNNEI. Unmatched junction bases numbered 6, after V lost 10 bases and J lost 9 bases. The CDR3 runs 13 residues.

The J gene is TRBJ1-4, the V gene TRBV2; possible D gene TRBD1, 5 bases. The germline V gene has CDR1 SNHLY and CDR2 FYNNEI. V dropped 0 bases and J dropped 7 bases, with 12 bases sitting between them. CDR3 size: 15 residues. The CDR3 nucleotides read TGTGCCAGCAGTGAAGCCGGGGGGAGTGGTGAAAAACTGTTTTTT. This gives the protein CASSEAGGSGEKLFF. Using reference TRBV2 and TRBJ1-4 for the parts outside the CDR3, the full variable domain is EPEVTQTPSHQVTQMGQEVILRCVPISNHLYFYWYRQILGQKVEFLVSFYNNEISEKSEIFDDQFSVERPDGSNFTLKIRSTKLEDSAMYFCASSEAGGSGEKLFFGSGTQLSVL.

V usage is TRBV7-9 and J usage is TRBJ1-5; D is unresolved. The CDR3 has 13 amino acids. CDR1 is SEHNR, CDR2 FQNEAQ, per germline (reference sequence). With 2 bases removed from V and 2 bases from J, the gap between germline ends came to 4 bases. The CDR3 sequence is CASSLRGNQPQHF. CDR3 nucleotide sequence: TGTGCCAGCAGCTTAAGAGGCAATCAGCCCCAGCATTTT.

The chain uses TRBV18 and TRBJ2-5, with D maybe TRBD2 (5 bases). Germline V gives CDR1 KGHSH, CDR2 LQKENI. The V end lost 2 bases, the J end lost 1 base, and 11 bases lay between the germline ends. CDR3 length equals 15 residues. This CDR3 reads CASSPEGLPQETQYF. CDR3 bases: TGTGCCAGCTCACCAGAGGGTTTACCCCAAGAGACCCAGTACTTC.

This clone is classed as medium-sized. V and J are TRBV7-9 and TRBJ1-2; 10 bases match TRBD1. The CDR3 totals 16 residues. Germline V gene sequence: CDR1 SEHNR, CDR2 FQNEAQ (reference sequence). Unmatched junction bases numbered 13, after V lost 5 bases and J lost 7 bases. The CDR3 DNA follows: TGTGCCAGCAGCCCCCTCCGGGGACAGGGGCGGCGTGGCTACACCTTC. It yields the protein CASSPLRGQGRRGYTF.